Listed below are T cell receptor beta chains from one sample, sequenced in a study of T cell repertoires in cytomegalovirus infection. MiXCR, applied by TCRdb to the reads, yields one record per CDR3 protein. Of around 260,000 distinct CDR3 sequences listed, about 26% were seen once; the top ten hold roughly 14%. Sequencing was done on a sample of PBMCs. The receptor set was obtained from a human donor in good health (CMV status not recorded). Some clones in this sample may be carry-over from other donors' samples. Each CDR3 is given with its conserved first and last residue. D genes are given only for firm matches. Part of the rows lack a size; the others show once, few, many or a class for expanded clones.

D	size	V	J	DNA	CDR3
.	.	TRBV7-2	TRBJ1-5	TGTGCCAGCAGCTCGCAGGGTCGTTATCAGCCCCAGCATTTT	CASSSQGRYQPQHF
TRBD1	few	TRBV7-2	TRBJ2-7	TGTGCCAGCAGTACCGACAGGGGGCGCATCTACGAGCAGTACTTC	CASSTDRGRIYEQYF
TRBD1	few	TRBV12-5	TRBJ2-3	TGTGCTAGTGGTCCGGGACAGAACACAGATACGCAGTATTTT	CASGPGQNTDTQYF
.	.	TRBV7-2	TRBJ1-5	TGTGCCAGCAGCCCGAGTCCAGGTATTAGGCAGCCCCAGCATTTT	CASSPSPGIRQPQHF
.	few	TRBV27	TRBJ2-7	TGTGCCAGCAGTTTTGGAATTAGGTACGAGCAGTACTTC	CASSFGIRYEQYF
.	many	TRBV7-9	TRBJ2-1	TGTGCCAGCAGAACGGGACAAATCTCCTACAATGAGCAGTTCTTC	CASRTGQISYNEQFF
TRBD2	.	TRBV9	TRBJ2-3	TGTGCCGGCAGCGTAGGACTAGCGACAGCAGATACGCAGTATTTT	CAGSVGLATADTQYF
.	few	TRBV3-1	TRBJ2-1	TGTGCCAGCAGTCGGGACATTTCCTACAATGAGCAGTTCTTC	CASSRDISYNEQFF
.	.	TRBV7-2	TRBJ2-5	TGTGCCAGCAGCCCTGGACACGCTCAAGAGACCCAGTACTTC	CASSPGHAQETQYF
TRBD2	many	TRBV7-2	TRBJ2-7	TGTGCCAGCAGCTTAACACTAGCGAGTAACGAGCAGTACTTC	CASSLTLASNEQYF
.	few	TRBV2	TRBJ2-7	TGTGCCAGCAGCCCAGTCTACTACGAGCAGTACTTC	CASSPVYYEQYF
.	many	TRBV12-3/TRBV12-4	TRBJ2-1	TGTGCCAGCAGTTTGGGCGGCCCTTCATACAATGAGCAGTTCTTC	CASSLGGPSYNEQFF
.	many	TRBV7-2	TRBJ2-3	TGTGCCAGCAGCTGGTCCGCAGATACGCAGTATTTT	CASSWSADTQYF
TRBD2	many	TRBV7-2	TRBJ2-7	TGTGCCAGCAGCTCTAGCGGGATAACCTACGAGCAGTACTTC	CASSSSGITYEQYF
.	few	TRBV19	TRBJ2-5	TGTGCCAGTAGACCTAGGGGAGAGACCCAGTACTTC	CASRPRGETQYF
.	.	TRBV5-1	TRBJ1-4	TGCGCCAGCAGCCCGGCCCGGTCGCCGGATGAAAAACTGTTTTTT	CASSPARSPDEKLFF
.	many	TRBV7-2	TRBJ2-7	TGTGCCAGCAGCTCTTGGGGGGGCGCGGGTGTTTACGAGCAGTACTTC	CASSSWGGAGVYEQYF
.	many	TRBV7-8	TRBJ1-3	TGTGCCAGCAGCTCGAGGCCGGGACCGAGCTCTGGAAACACCATATATTTT	CASSSRPGPSSGNTIYF
.	many	TRBV11-2	TRBJ2-5	TGTGCCAGCAGCTGGATCGGACACCCTGGGGCACAAGAGACCCAGTACTTC	CASSWIGHPGAQETQYF
.	few	TRBV10-2	TRBJ2-7	TGCGCCAGCAGTCTGCCAAGGGAAGGGTTCTCCTACGAGCAGTACTTC	CASSLPREGFSYEQYF
.	few	TRBV6-5	TRBJ2-7	TGTGCCAGCAGTCGGACTATTTCATCCTTGAGCTCCTACGAGCAGTACTTC	CASSRTISSLSSYEQYF
.	.	TRBV18	TRBJ1-1	TGTGCCAGCTCACCCTACGAGGTTACTGAAGCTTTCTTT	CASSPYEVTEAFF
.	few	TRBV2	TRBJ1-6	TGTGCCAGCAGGGTTAGGGAAACCTATAATTCACCCCTCCACTTT	CASRVRETYNSPLHF
.	few	TRBV4-3	TRBJ2-3	TGCGCCAGCAGCCAAGAAATGACTAGTAGGACAGATACGCAGTATTTT	CASSQEMTSRTDTQYF
TRBD1	.	TRBV18	TRBJ1-2	TGTGCCAGCTCACCTAACGCAGGGGGCTATGGCTACACCTTC	CASSPNAGGYGYTF
TRBD2	many	TRBV7-2	TRBJ2-1	TGTGCCAGCAGCTTCGAAGGGACTAGTTGGTTCAATGAGCAGTTCTTC	CASSFEGTSWFNEQFF
TRBD2	few	TRBV11-2	TRBJ2-5	TGTGCCTCACGCCCGGCGGGGGGGCCTTTGGAGACCCAGTACTTC	CASRPAGGPLETQYF